These 12 T cell receptor beta chains originate from one sample sequenced in a study of shared clonotypes between healthy human individuals. Assay: immunoSEQ multiplex PCR; the TCRdb copy retains only in-frame clones and omits some. The table lists fewer than 2.5 million clones, approximately 93% of them singletons, with 0.35% to 0.45% in the top ten. The specimen was naive CD4+ T cells from PBMCs. Sample subset: CD45RA+ positively selected. The source is a young man in good health. Some clones in this sample may be carry-over from other donors' samples.

This clone was detected only once. The chain is built from TRBV30 and TRBJ1-6; D is undetermined. V shed 2 bases and J shed 9 bases, with 20 bases lying between them. The CDR3 loop spans 16 amino acids. Germline lookup yields CDR1 GTSNPN and CDR2 SVGIG (reference sequence). The CDR3, as DNA: TGTGCCTGGAGTCGTGCCAGGACGCCGACCTTTTCACCCCTCCACTTT. Amino acids: CAWSRARTPTFSPLHF.

The table lists this clone with a count of one. CDR3 residues: CASSVRDRNEAFF. The CDR3 DNA reads TGTGCCAGTAGTGTCCGGGACAGGAACGAAGCTTTCTTT. The rearrangement joins TRBV19 to TRBJ1-1; 8 bases match TRBD1. J was trimmed by 8 bases and V by 5 bases; bases with no gene match: 7. CDR3 length: 13 residues. Per germline, CDR1 LNHDA and CDR2 SQIVND (reference sequence).

This chain uses TRBV4-1 with TRBJ1-2; the match to TRBD1 covers 9 bases. Unmatched junction bases numbered 5, after V lost 0 bases and J lost 6 bases. Per germline, CDR1 MGHRA and CDR2 YSYEKL. The CDR3 consists of 15 residues. As DNA, the CDR3 is TGCGCCAGCAGCCAAGATCCACAGGGGGCGAATGGCTACACCTTC. Residues: CASSQDPQGANGYTF.

This sequence joins TRBV6-5 and TRBJ2-7; no clear D gene. Germline CDR1 and CDR2: MNHEY and SVGAGI. V dropped 7 bases and J dropped 1 base, with 11 bases sitting between them. The CDR3 has 13 amino acids. The DNA for the CDR3 is TGTGCCAGCACCATAGACGGATCCTACGAGCAGTACTTC. This translates into CASTIDGSYEQYF.

The chain combines TRBV27 with TRBJ1-3; possibly TRBD1 for D (6 bases). Germline assignment: CDR1 MNHEY and CDR2 SMNVEV (reference sequence). V was clipped by 6 bases and J by 0 bases, with 9 bases between them. The CDR3 has 14 amino acids. The CDR3 coding sequence is TGTGCCAGCAGCAGGGGCCTCTCTGGAAACACCATATATTTT. Residues: CASSRGLSGNTIYF.

The V call is TRBV6-6, the J call TRBJ2-5, with D unclear. This CDR3 is built from 15 residues. From germline, CDR1 is MNHNY and CDR2 SVGAGI (reference sequence). V was shortened by 0 bases and J by 7 bases, with 15 bases between the two germline ends. CDR3 in amino acids: CASSYSDGVSGTQYF. CDR3 coding DNA: TGTGCCAGCAGTTACTCTGATGGGGTGTCCGGGACCCAGTACTTC.

This rearrangement joins TRBV6-6 to TRBJ2-5, with D perhaps given as TRBD1 or TRBD2 (6 bases each). Germline V lookup: CDR1 MNHNY, CDR2 SVGAGI (reference sequence). Trimming left V 2 bases short and J 3 bases short, with 13 bases between. The CDR3 has 15 amino acids. The CDR3 DNA reads as TGTGCCAGCAGTTACCCCGGAGGGGGGAAAGAGACCCAGTACTTC. It encodes CASSYPGGGKETQYF.

The genes are TRBV15 and TRBJ2-3, with 7 bases aligning to TRBD2. From germline, CDR1 is LNHNV and CDR2 YYDKDF (reference sequence). V trimming: 1 base; J trimming: 1 base; junction bases outside the gene matches: 5. The CDR3 totals 16 residues. DNA of the CDR3: TGTGCCACCAGCAGAGTCTCGGCGGGAGGCACAGATACGCAGTATTTT. Amino acids: CATSRVSAGGTDTQYF.

In its sample, this clone was seen once. The chain uses TRBV6-6 and TRBJ1-4, with 8 bases aligning to TRBD1. Germline CDR1 MNHNY, CDR2 SVGAGI (reference sequence). With V trimmed by 7 bases and J by 0 bases, 7 bases remained unmatched. The CDR3 is made up of 16 amino acids. The chain's CDR3 is CASKGQETATNEKLFF. The CDR3 DNA is TGTGCCAGCAAGGGACAGGAGACTGCAACTAATGAAAAACTGTTTTTT.

This chain links TRBV11-1 with TRBJ2-1, with a tentative D call TRBD1 (6 bases). Germline values: CDR1 SGHAT, CDR2 FQDESV (reference sequence). Trimming shortened V by 5 bases and J by 4 bases, and 12 bases separated the two germline ends. The CDR3 consists of 14 residues. The CDR3: CASSTGQNYNEQFF. The CDR3 region has the DNA TGTGCCAGCAGCACAGGACAGAATTACAATGAGCAGTTCTTC.

Concerning this clone itself: Other DNA sequences in this sample translate to the same CDR3. This chain connects TRBV19 to TRBJ1-5; tentatively, D is TRBD1 (5 bases). The CDR3 spans 15 residues. V lost 1 base to trimming and J lost 2 bases, with 9 bases between them. The germline V gene encodes CDR1 LNHDA and CDR2 SQIVND (reference sequence). CDR3 sequence reads: CASSIARGGNQPQHF. CDR3 bases: TGTGCCAGTAGTATAGCGAGAGGGGGCAATCAGCCCCAGCATTTT.

About this clone: This sample includes further DNA sequences coding for the same CDR3. The chain uses TRBV28 and TRBJ1-1; no clear D. The CDR3 is 13 amino acids. The V gene lost 4 bases and the J gene lost 3 bases, with 9 bases spanning the gap. Germline values: CDR1 MDHEN, CDR2 SYDVKM. The CDR3 region has the DNA TGTGCCAGCAGTTCCCCCGCGGACACTGAAGCTTTCTTT. Encoded protein: CASSSPADTEAFF.